The present T cell receptor (beta chain) was sequenced within a study of OX40 agonist ivuxolimab in advanced cancers. Study results and caveats: Expansion of clones was among the lowest in partial responders at 0.1-3.0 mg/kg.

TCRdb keeps only in-frame clones here, not all; method: immunoSEQ multiplex PCR. The data contain about 46,000 clones, approximately 80% of them seen just once; the ten biggest clones take up about 1.7%. V gave up 10 bases and J gave up 1 base, with 13 bases separating them. Per germline, CDR1 MNHNS and CDR2 SASEGT. This CDR3 has 13 residues. This clone is termed medium-sized. Its antigen is unidentified. The source is an adult with an advanced solid tumor such as melanoma, head and neck, liver or kidney cancer. The J gene is TRBJ1-1, the V gene TRBV6-1; perhaps TRBD1 as D (5 bases). This sample comprised CD4+ or CD8+ T cells sorted from blood, obtained in a trial of the OX40 agonist ivuxolimab. Written as DNA, the CDR3 is TGTGCCACCTCCAGGGTTGCGAACACTGAAGCTTTCTTT. It specifies CATSRVANTEAFF.